This passage covers 9 T cell receptor beta chains from one sample sequenced in a study of control samples from healthy donors and cancer patients. The protocol was immunoSEQ multiplex PCR, while the TCRdb copy is restricted to in-frame clones and leaves out a portion. The sample shows more than 150,000 clones, 80% to 95% of them seen only once. Sequencing input: blood. Source of these receptors: a woman between 25 and 40 years old in good health.

The CDR3 DNA reads TGTGCCAGCAGTTCCGGACTAGCTGGCGAGCAGTACTTC. It yields the protein CASSSGLAGEQYF. This chain uses TRBV12-3 or TRBV12-4 with TRBJ2-7; TRBD2 agrees at 8 bases. J was trimmed by 6 bases and V by 4 bases; bases with no gene match: 5. The CDR3 covers 13 residues.

In the case of this clone: Different DNA sequences within this sample yield the same CDR3. The chain couples TRBV21-1 to TRBJ1-1. TRBV21-1 is assigned pseudogene status. The CDR3 covers 11 residues. The CDR3 sequence is CGGGPGTEAFF. Written as DNA, the CDR3 is TGTGGGGGGGGTCCGGGGACTGAAGCTTTCTTT.

The chain recombines TRBV6-5 with TRBJ1-1; D is unresolved. The ends were cut back, 2 bases at V and 0 bases at J, with 4 bases in the middle. There are 13 residues in the CDR3. CDR1 MNHEY and CDR2 SVGAGI come from the germline V gene. This CDR3 reads CASSYRLNTEAFF. The CDR3 DNA sequence: TGTGCCAGCAGTTACAGGCTGAACACTGAAGCTTTCTTT.

This chain links TRBV5-4 with TRBJ2-3, with D possibly matching TRBD2 (5 bases). The CDR3 is made up of 16 amino acids. Germline loops: CDR1 SGHNT, CDR2 YYREEE (reference sequence). V lost 4 bases to trimming and J lost 1 base, with 16 bases between them. CDR3 sequence reads: CASSPIQRSGTDTQYF. In DNA, the CDR3 is TGTGCCAGCAGCCCGATACAGCGGTCGGGCACAGATACGCAGTATTTT.

The J gene is TRBJ2-5, the V gene TRBV25-1, with D perhaps matching TRBD1 (6 bases). Trimming took off 1 base at V and 1 base at J, with 10 bases between the two ends. The CDR3 has 15 amino acids. CDR1 and CDR2 (germline): MGHDK, SYGVNS. CDR3 bases: TGTGCCAGCAGTGAATGGGGGACAACCCAAGAGACCCAGTACTTC. Protein sequence: CASSEWGTTQETQYF. The full variable domain, rest sourced from reference TRBV25-1 and TRBJ2-5, is EADIYQTPRYLVIGTGKKITLECSQTMGHDKMYWYQQDPGMELHLIHYSYGVNSTEKGDLSSESTVSRIRTEHFPLTLESARPSHTSQYLCASSEWGTTQETQYFGPGTRLLVL.

The V gene is TRBV18, the J gene TRBJ1-1; TRBD1 might be the D (5 bases). Germline V lookup: CDR1 KGHSH, CDR2 LQKENI. Trimming removed 3 bases at V and 1 base at J, with 9 bases between. CDR3 length: 14 residues. The CDR3 protein is CASSPLGTNTEAFF. For the CDR3, the DNA is TGTGCCAGCTCACCTTTGGGGACGAACACTGAAGCTTTCTTT.

The rearrangement uses TRBV7-2 and TRBJ2-5; 9 positions match TRBD2. Trimming took 5 bases from V and 9 from J; bases not matched to a gene: 16. Germline loops: CDR1 SGHTA, CDR2 FQGNSA. This CDR3 comprises 16 residues. The CDR3 reads CASSQSPSGVRTAQYF. CDR3 DNA: TGTGCCAGCAGCCAGTCCCCTAGCGGGGTCCGAACGGCCCAGTACTTC.

The V and J genes are TRBV27 and TRBJ2-7; D possibly matches TRBD1 or TRBD2 (5 bases each). With 5 bases removed from V and 0 bases from J, the gap between germline ends came to 8 bases. The CDR3 has 13 amino acids. The germline V gene encodes CDR1 MNHEY and CDR2 SMNVEV (reference sequence). CDR3 sequence: CASSGTVSYEQYF. CDR3 nucleotide sequence: TGTGCCAGCAGTGGGACGGTCTCCTACGAGCAGTACTTC.

This clone is a singleton in its sample. The chain combines TRBV19 with TRBJ2-7; D not certain. Germline V gene data show CDR1 as LNHDA and CDR2 as SQIVND (reference sequence). The CDR3 is 18 amino acids. Trimming removed 5 bases at V and 0 bases at J, with 23 bases between. The CDR3 DNA reads as TGTGCCAGTAGTGCCGACCGGGCCCCGCTTCCCGGCTCCTACGAGCAGTACTTC. This gives the protein CASSADRAPLPGSYEQYF.